The T cell receptor beta chain under discussion was sequenced for a study of identical twins. The CDR3 runs to 17 residues. V lost 3 bases and J lost 0, with 18 bases in between. In TCRdb, the 5' RACE reads were re-called with MiXCR into one record per CDR3 protein. Counted here are about 470,000 distinct CDR3 sequences, about 24% occurring once; the ten biggest clones make up 2.5% to 3.5%. Turning to this clonotype: Antigen specificity is unknown.

Notes on the study in general: For zero-insertion analyses, partial confounding could come from invariant MAIT and iNKT cells.

The data also belong to a second study, concerning T cells expressing NK-cell markers. That publication notes: Of eight sequenced donors, seven were HCMV-seropositive and one HCMV-seronegative.

Sequenced: CD4+ T cells sorted from blood. The chain links TRBV12-3 or TRBV12-4 to TRBJ2-7, with a possible D match to TRBD2 (6 bases). This TCR was recovered from a woman aged 18-29 years in good health. Written as DNA, the CDR3 is TGTGCCAGCAGTTTTCGGGACTCTCGGGCGGACTCCTACGAGCAGTACTTC. Translation: CASSFRDSRADSYEQYF.